The 10 T cell receptor beta chains given below trace back to one sample, sequenced in a study of human T cells and chemical hapten exposure. TCRdb re-called the 5' RACE reads with MiXCR, one entry per CDR3 protein. The sample carries about 110,000 distinct CDR3 sequences, approximately 20% recorded once. Unseparated into fractions, whole blood served as the source from which total RNA was extracted. The receptors were sampled from a human donor in good health.

This clonotype was observed a handful of times. The chain's CDR3 is CSATGLAGAEQFF. The CDR3 DNA follows: TGCAGTGCTACCGGACTAGCGGGAGCTGAGCAGTTCTTC. The chain links TRBV20-1 to TRBJ2-1, with TRBD2 matching over 13 bases. The germline gives CDR1 DFQATT, CDR2 SNEGSKA (reference sequence). With V trimmed by 4 bases and J by 9 bases, 3 bases remained unmatched. The CDR3 sequence is 13 residues long.

This clonotype was seen more than once but under ten times. The J gene is TRBJ2-7, the V gene TRBV5-1, with D tentatively TRBD1 or TRBD2 (5 bases each). V lost 4 bases, J lost 3 bases, and 11 bases lay in between. The CDR3 is made up of 13 amino acids. Germline CDR1 and CDR2: SGHRS and YFSETQ. Here the CDR3 reads CASSRDGDYEQYF. The CDR3 DNA reads as TGCGCCAGCAGCCGGGACGGGGACTACGAGCAGTACTTC.

The chain carries TRBV20-1 and TRBJ1-4, with 9 bases lining up with TRBD1. The CDR3 runs to 14 residues. V lost 6 bases, J lost 8 bases, and 10 bases stayed unmatched. Per germline, CDR1 DFQATT and CDR2 SNEGSKA (reference sequence). The CDR3 coding sequence is TGCAGTGCCCCACCGGGACAGGGATACGAAAAACTGTTTTTT. It codes for CSAPPGQGYEKLFF.

The rearrangement links TRBV5-1 to TRBJ2-1; D is possibly TRBD1 (5 bases). CDR1 SGHRS and CDR2 YFSETQ come from the germline V gene. The CDR3 has 14 amino acids. The ends were cut back, 7 bases at V and 0 bases at J, with 11 bases in the middle. The DNA for the CDR3 is TGCGCCAGCTCACAGGAAAGCTCCTACAATGAGCAGTTCTTC. Amino acids: CASSQESSYNEQFF.

The rearrangement uses TRBV30 and TRBJ1-2; D is undetermined. Germline CDR1 GTSNPN, CDR2 SVGIG (reference sequence). Trimming removed 2 bases from V and 6 bases from J, with 10 bases in between. The CDR3 loop spans 12 amino acids. CDR3 nucleotides: TGTGCCTGGAGTCCCTCGCATGATGGCTACACCTTC. Translation: CAWSPSHDGYTF.

This chain connects TRBV29-1 to TRBJ2-1; possibly TRBD1 for D (6 bases). V lost 4 bases and J 10 bases, leaving 14 bases between the germline ends. The CDR3 is 12 residues long. Per germline, CDR1 SQVTM and CDR2 ANQGSEA. The CDR3 reads CSVGETGYEQFF. The CDR3 DNA follows: TGCAGCGTTGGGGAAACAGGGTACGAGCAGTTCTTC.

This rearrangement joins TRBV13 to TRBJ2-4; no definite D call. The CDR3 has 14 amino acids. In germline, CDR1 is PRHDT, CDR2 FYEKMQ (reference sequence). Trimming shortened V by 6 bases and J by 0 bases, and 9 bases separated the two germline ends. The CDR3: CASSRTVAKNIQYF. In nucleotides, the CDR3 is TGTGCCAGCAGTCGTACCGTAGCCAAAAACATTCAGTACTTC.

The CDR3 is CASSAQGNYGYTF. The CDR3 DNA reads as TGTGCCAGCAGCGCACAGGGTAACTATGGCTACACCTTC. V is TRBV7-9 and J is TRBJ1-2, with D possibly matching TRBD1 (6 bases). Germline CDR1 reads SEHNR; CDR2 reads FQNEAQ (reference sequence). V was cut by 5 bases and J by 1 base, with 8 bases left in between. This CDR3 comprises 13 residues.

This chain joins TRBV5-4 and TRBJ2-3, with D unresolved. The CDR3 covers 15 residues. V was pared by 3 bases and J by 2 bases, with 13 bases between. Germline V gives CDR1 SGHNT, CDR2 YYREEE (reference sequence). This CDR3 reads CASSSDGRHTDTQYF. CDR3 nucleotide sequence: TGTGCCAGCAGCTCGGACGGACGGCACACAGATACGCAGTATTTT.

This chain joins TRBV5-1 and TRBJ1-1; TRBD1 agrees at 11 bases. This CDR3 is built from 13 residues. V was pared by 4 bases and J by 4 bases, with 0 bases of the junction left unmatched. CDR1 is SGHRS and CDR2 is YFSETQ in the germline V gene. In DNA form, the CDR3 reads TGCGCCAGCAGCGGGACAGGGGGCACTGAAGCTTTCTTT. Encoded protein: CASSGTGGTEAFF.